Following are 7 T cell receptor beta chains from one sample sequenced in a study of T cell responses to AZD1222 COVID-19 vaccine. Data came from immunoSEQ multiplex PCR; TCRdb stores just in-frame clones and leaves some out. The data contain 120,000 or so clones, about 92% of them singletons. The sample was peripheral blood, taken on day 0 of AZD1222 vaccination. The receptor set was obtained from an adult in good health.

This chain joins TRBV3-1 (or the pseudogene TRBV3-2) and TRBJ2-4; 7 bases align to TRBD2. The CDR3 runs to 15 residues. The germline gives CDR1 LGHDT, CDR2 YNNKEL (reference sequence). The J segment lost 0 bases and the V segment lost 4 bases, leaving 3 bases of the junction unmatched. The chain's CDR3 is CASSPSGPAKNIQYF. CDR3 nucleotide sequence: TGTGCCAGCAGCCCTAGCGGCCCAGCCAAAAACATTCAGTACTTC.

J is TRBJ2-1 and V is TRBV4-2; 7 bases match TRBD2. V shed 4 bases, J shed 8 bases, and the junction held 11 bases outside the gene matches. CDR3 length equals 15 residues. Germline V gives CDR1 LGHNA, CDR2 YNFKEQ. The CDR3 DNA follows: TGTGCCAGCAGCCCCCAGGCGGGAGAGGGCGATGAGCAGTTCTTC. Its translation is CASSPQAGEGDEQFF.

The chain recombines TRBV5-5 with TRBJ2-1, with 8 positions matching TRBD2. J lost 9 bases, V lost 1 base, and 6 bases had no gene match. Looked up from germline, CDR1 is SGHKS and CDR2 is YYEKEE (reference sequence). The CDR3 totals 14 residues. CDR3 loop: CASSLPGLAGEQFF. Written as DNA, the CDR3 is TGTGCCAGCAGCTTGCCCGGACTAGCAGGTGAGCAGTTCTTC.

The chain couples TRBV2 to TRBJ1-4, with 7 bases identical to TRBD1. The CDR3 runs to 13 residues. The trim removed 6 bases at V and 6 bases at J, leaving 4 bases unmatched. Germline V CDR1 and CDR2: SNHLY, FYNNEI. The CDR3 sequence: CASRWQGDEKLFF. The CDR3 coding sequence is TGTGCCAGCAGGTGGCAGGGGGATGAAAAACTGTTTTTT.

CDR3 residues: CASSLGQGDYGYTF. In DNA form, the CDR3 reads TGTGCCAGCAGTTTGGGACAGGGAGACTATGGCTACACCTTC. This chain connects TRBV27 to TRBJ1-2; 9 bases align to TRBD1. CDR3 length equals 14 residues. The V gene's germline CDR1 is MNHEY and CDR2 SMNVEV (reference sequence). Losses at the gene ends were 3 bases for V and 3 bases for J; bases not matched to a gene: 2.

This clone was detected a few times. V is TRBV5-1 and J is TRBJ1-2; TRBD1 aligns across 9 bases. V lost 0 bases, J lost 4 bases, and 7 bases stayed unmatched. Germline V lookup: CDR1 SGHRS, CDR2 YFSETQ. CDR3 length equals 16 residues. CDR3 DNA: TGCGCCAGCAGCTTGGGGGGACAGGGCGTGAGCTATGGCTACACCTTC. As protein: CASSLGGQGVSYGYTF.

This clone showed up just once. The chain has TRBV5-8 and TRBJ2-1; 10 nucleotides agree with TRBD2. CDR3 length: 15 residues. Germline trimming cut 5 bases from V and 7 bases from J; bases unmatched to any gene: 9. Germline loops: CDR1 SGHTS, CDR2 YDEGEE. CDR3 protein: CASRLLAGGLNEQFF. The CDR3 region has the DNA TGTGCCAGCAGGTTATTAGCGGGAGGCCTAAATGAGCAGTTCTTC.